This T cell receptor (beta chain) stems from a study of technical replicates of blood from four donors. Clones were sequenced by immunoSEQ multiplex PCR, and TCRdb holds only the in-frame ones, with some missing. The sample lists tens of thousands of clones; roughly 92% were seen once. The CDR3 extends over 14 amino acids. Germline V gene sequence: CDR1 SGHRS, CDR2 YFSETQ. V shed 4 bases and J 6 bases; nucleotides not matched to a gene: 5. Sequenced material: T cells isolated from PBMCs. This TCR was recovered from a human donor in good health. V and J are TRBV5-1 and TRBJ2-2, with 8 bases that match TRBD1. In DNA, the CDR3 is TGCGCCAGCAGCGGAGGACAGGGCCCCGGGGAGCTGTTTTTT. Its protein product is CASSGGQGPGELFF.